This TCR beta chain was sequenced for a study of regulatory T cells in long-lasting Graves disease. Time point noted: newly diagnosed GD, antithyroid drugs for less than 3 months. Extracted PBMC RNA gave rise to the TCR library. Germline CDR1 is LGHDT and CDR2 is YNNKEL (reference sequence). This CDR3 has 15 amino acids. The trim removed 3 bases at V and 2 bases at J, leaving 7 bases unmatched. This clonotype was observed many times. Its matching antigen is unknown. Combining iRepertoire HTBI primers with Arm-PCR of CDR3 regions, the authors built TCR beta libraries. TCRdb re-analysed the multiplex PCR reads in MiXCR, keeping a single row per CDR3 protein. The sample yields some 450,000 distinct CDR3 sequences, over 15% seen once. Study-wide results and limits: Segments TRBV28, TRBJ1-2 and TRBJ2-5 showed preferential usage in persistent disease. Accuracy may have been reduced by the small sample size.

This sample also belongs to another study, concerning T cells in Graves' hyperthyroidism and ophthalmopathy.

Sequencing was performed on peripheral blood mononuclear cells (PBMCs), taken at new diagnosis, from a patient treated with antithyroid drugs. This receptor was identified in a woman in her thirties with Graves disease. This chain joins TRBV3-1 and TRBJ2-7; TRBD1 aligns across 7 bases. CDR3 in DNA: TGTGCCAGCAGCCATGGTATTGGGACAGCCTACGAGCAGTACTTC. It specifies CASSHGIGTAYEQYF.